This T cell receptor (beta chain) was identified in a study of T cell clonotyping in hematopoietic cell transplantation (dated by TCRdb to 2020 to 2022). Context from the whole study: A total of roughly 150 blood samples were collected in the study from a few dozen consecutive transplant recipients and their related donors. Recruitment of patients was conducted between September 2015 and January 2017, and follow-up was continued until late 2020 or death.

The paper's findings and limits, for the study overall: The sample size was limited, and CD4 and CD8 repertoire contributions could not be separated because cells were not sorted. After transplant, TCR diversity in recipients dropped, and pathologically expanded clonotypes increased progressively from day 30 to day 180. Broader posttransplant TCR repertoire diversity was predicted by donor and pretransplant recipient Inverse Simpson Index values. Only a small fraction of recipient repertoires overlapped donor repertoires, with over 97% appearing de novo at the given depth.

The CDR3 runs 13 residues from the cysteine to the phenylalanine. The retained sequence is limited to the CDR3, 39 bases, with the frame set at the first base. CDR1 and CDR2 (KGHSH, LQKENI) derive from the germline V gene. V was cut back by 6 bases and J by 0 bases, leaving a gap of 9 bases between them. This sample's time point label indicates: 30 days after allo-HCT. Blood from recipients was drawn roughly 28 days before transplant, then again at days 30, 100 and 180 after transplant. Nuclei Lysis Solution was used to extract genomic DNA from fresh or cryopreserved unfractionated peripheral blood mononuclear cells. Regarding this clone: The clone's antigen remains unknown. Base-call qualities are not available, and no considerably larger clone is one nucleotide away.

With the immunoSEQ assay, which is a bias-controlled multiplex PCR relying on V- and J-specific primers, TCR beta CDR3 regions were amplified from genomic DNA. In a second PCR step, the CDR3 amplicons were tagged with a proprietary barcode plus Illumina adapter sequences. CDR3 libraries were sequenced on an Illumina MiSeq instrument. On the authors' methods: Export and quality control were done with immunoSEQ Analyzer 3.0, while downstream analyses used R Bioconductor and Immunarch. Only productive rearrangements in the normalized downsampled data set went into calculating the repertoire metrics. Pathologically expanded clonotypes were defined as those larger than 5 templates in the normalized cohort. Repertoire diversity was measured with the Inverse Simpson Index. To capture all clonotypes, the CMV-specificity analyses were run on the non-normalized data set. TCRdb obtained this table from immuneACCESS and retained in-frame rearrangements with V and J assigned. These tables miss some clones; where compared with another copy, unresolved V genes account for less than half of the shortfall, and the remainder is unexplained. That table is the source of V, J and clone size, and D and trimming were worked out from the DNA. The sample table lists roughly 13,000 clones, approximately 93% of them with a count of one. The ten biggest clones cover around 4.3% of the sample.

This receptor was identified in a male patient between 60 and 69 years old who had an allogeneic stem cell transplant from an unrelated donor, so the T cells may come from the graft donor. Some clones in this sample may be carry-over from other donors' samples. This sample comprised PBMCs, obtained 30 days after allogeneic stem cell transplant. The V and J segments used are TRBV18 and TRBJ2-7; TRBD1 is possibly the D segment (5 matching bases). The DNA is as follows: TGTGCCAGCTCCCTGGACAACTCCTACGAGCAGTACTTC. The encoded protein is CASSLDNSYEQYF.